This T cell receptor (beta chain) is from a study of T cells in Graves' hyperthyroidism and ophthalmopathy. Study outcomes and limitations: Stable hyperthyroidism was separated from ophthalmopathy by a model based on 13 V-J features. Most expanded thyroid clonotypes above 0.001 also appeared in blood.

Germline CDR1 reads SQVTM; CDR2 reads ANQGSEA. The CDR3 sequence is 12 residues long. V lost 6 bases and J lost 6, with 15 bases in between. This clonotype was counted once. What it binds is unknown. A read error may explain this, as a much larger clone is one base away. Amplification yielded TCR beta CDR3 regions, with RNA transcripts as the source. Primed by the HTBI set, a first-round RT-PCR was run on the TCR CDR3. MiXCR, applied by TCRdb to the multiplex PCR reads, yields one record per CDR3 protein. In the table there are approximately 640,000 distinct CDR3 sequences, 40% to 55% of which are singletons.

The sequence was obtained from an adult man with Graves' disease, either hyperthyroidism or ophthalmopathy (not recorded which). This rearrangement joins TRBV29-1 to TRBJ2-7; D is uncertain. Sample: peripheral blood or thyroid tissue (not recorded which). CDR3 coding DNA: TGCAGCGTGACCCCGGGTCCCTGCGAGCAGTACTTC. Its translation: CSVTPGPCEQYF.